This T cell receptor (beta chain) was retrieved from a study of cytomegalovirus exposure and HLA in healthy donors. A multiplex PCR was run with 60 Vbeta primers and 13 Jbeta primers. Sequenced by immunoSEQ multiplex PCR; TCRdb stores in-frame clones only, minus some. The sample shows 150,000 to 200,000 clones, 81% of them seen only once. The V segment lost 3 bases and the J segment 1 base; nucleotides outside the gene matches: 7. The germline V gene has CDR1 MDHEN and CDR2 SYDVKM. The CDR3 length is 18 residues. This sequence originates from a middle-aged man in good health and CMV-seropositive. Sequencing was performed on PBMCs. The chain combines TRBV28 with TRBJ2-5; 14 positions match TRBD2. CDR3 sequence (DNA): TGTGCCAGCAGTTTGGGACTAGCGGGAGAGGTTATCCAAGAGACCCAGTACTTC. Its protein is CASSLGLAGEVIQETQYF.